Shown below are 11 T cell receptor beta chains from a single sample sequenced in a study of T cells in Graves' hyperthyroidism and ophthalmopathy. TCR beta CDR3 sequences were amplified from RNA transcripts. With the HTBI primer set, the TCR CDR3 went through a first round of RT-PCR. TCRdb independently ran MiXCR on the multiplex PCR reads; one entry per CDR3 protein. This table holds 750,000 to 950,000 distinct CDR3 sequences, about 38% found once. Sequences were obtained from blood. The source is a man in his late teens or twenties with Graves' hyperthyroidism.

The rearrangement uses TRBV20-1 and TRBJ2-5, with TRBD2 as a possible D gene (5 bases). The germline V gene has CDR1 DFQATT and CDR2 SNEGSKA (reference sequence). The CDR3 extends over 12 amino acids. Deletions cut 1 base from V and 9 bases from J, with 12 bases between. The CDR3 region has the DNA TGCAGTGCTAGAGCCGGAGGTCAGCCCCAGTACTTC. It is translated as CSARAGGQPQYF.

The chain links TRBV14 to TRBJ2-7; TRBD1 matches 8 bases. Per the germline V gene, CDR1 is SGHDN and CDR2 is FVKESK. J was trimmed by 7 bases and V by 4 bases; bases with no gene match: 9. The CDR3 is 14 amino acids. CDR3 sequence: CASSPVGQVGEQYF. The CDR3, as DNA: TGTGCCAGCAGCCCTGTGGGACAGGTCGGTGAGCAGTACTTC. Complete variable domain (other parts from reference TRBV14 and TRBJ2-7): EAGVTQFPSHSVIEKGQTVTLRCDPISGHDNLYWYRRVMGKEIKFLLHFVKESKQDESGMPNNRFLAERTGGTYSTLKVQPAELEDSGVYFCASSPVGQVGEQYFGPGTRLTVT.

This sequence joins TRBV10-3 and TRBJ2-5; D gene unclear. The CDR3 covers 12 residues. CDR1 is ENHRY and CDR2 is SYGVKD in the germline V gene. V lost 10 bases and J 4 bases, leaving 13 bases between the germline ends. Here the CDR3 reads CATKTEIETQYF. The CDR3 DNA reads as TGTGCCACCAAGACGGAGATAGAGACCCAGTACTTC.

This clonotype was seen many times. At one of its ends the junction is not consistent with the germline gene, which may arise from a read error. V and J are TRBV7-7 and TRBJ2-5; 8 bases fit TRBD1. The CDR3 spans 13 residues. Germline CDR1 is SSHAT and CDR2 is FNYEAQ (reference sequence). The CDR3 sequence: CASSEDREETQYF. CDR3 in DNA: TGTGCTAGCAGCGAGGACAGGGAAGAGACCCAGTACTTC.

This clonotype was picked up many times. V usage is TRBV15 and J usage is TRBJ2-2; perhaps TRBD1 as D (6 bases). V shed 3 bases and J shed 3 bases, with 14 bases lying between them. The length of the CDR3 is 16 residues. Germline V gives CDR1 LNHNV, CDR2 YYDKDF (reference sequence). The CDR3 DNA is TGTGCCACCAGCAGTTCAACAGGGAGAGACACCGGGGAGCTGTTTTTT. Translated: CATSSSTGRDTGELFF.

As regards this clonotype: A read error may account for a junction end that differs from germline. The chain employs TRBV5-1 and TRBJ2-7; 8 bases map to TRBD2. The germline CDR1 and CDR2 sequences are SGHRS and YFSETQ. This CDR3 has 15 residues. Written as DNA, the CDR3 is TGTGCCAGCAGTTTGTCGGCTAGCGGGCTCTACGAGCAGTACTTC. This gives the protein CASSLSASGLYEQYF.

CDR3 protein: CASSLMAPVDEQYF. CDR3 sequence (DNA): TGTGCCAGCAGCTTAATGGCGCCAGTGGACGAGCAGTACTTC. The chain carries TRBV7-3 and TRBJ2-7; D uncertain. CDR1 is SGHTA and CDR2 is FQGTGA in the germline V gene. The V and J ends lost 1 base and 5 bases respectively, with 12 bases between them. The CDR3 has 14 amino acids.

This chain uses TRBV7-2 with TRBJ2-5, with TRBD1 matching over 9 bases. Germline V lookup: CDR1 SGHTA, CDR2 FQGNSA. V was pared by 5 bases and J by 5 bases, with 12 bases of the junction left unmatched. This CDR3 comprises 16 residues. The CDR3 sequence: CASSLPQGAGEETQYF. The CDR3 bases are TGTGCCAGCAGCCTACCACAGGGGGCGGGGGAGGAGACCCAGTACTTC.

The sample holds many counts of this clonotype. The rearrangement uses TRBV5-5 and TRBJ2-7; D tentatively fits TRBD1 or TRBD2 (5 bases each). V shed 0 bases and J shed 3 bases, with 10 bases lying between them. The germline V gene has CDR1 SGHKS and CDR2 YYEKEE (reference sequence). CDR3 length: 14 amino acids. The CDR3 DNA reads TGTGCCAGCAGCTTGGCGGGGACGAACTACGAGCAGTACTTC. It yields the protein CASSLAGTNYEQYF.

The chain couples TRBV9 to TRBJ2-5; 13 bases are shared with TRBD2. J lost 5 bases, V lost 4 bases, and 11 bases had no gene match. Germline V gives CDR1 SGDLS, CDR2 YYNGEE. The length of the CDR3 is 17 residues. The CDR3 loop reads CASSPGLAGAGWETQYF. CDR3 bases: TGTGCCAGCAGCCCTGGACTAGCGGGAGCAGGGTGGGAGACCCAGTACTTC.

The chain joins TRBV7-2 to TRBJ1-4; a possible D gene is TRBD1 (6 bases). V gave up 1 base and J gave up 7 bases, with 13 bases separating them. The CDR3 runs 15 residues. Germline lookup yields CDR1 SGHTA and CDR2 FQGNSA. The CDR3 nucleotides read TGTGCCAGCAGCTTAGGAACCAGGGGCGGTGAAAAACTGTTTTTT. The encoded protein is CASSLGTRGGEKLFF.